The sequence of this TCR beta chain was determined in a study of naive and memory T cell subsets. Four subsets defined by CD45RA and CD27 were sorted after CD3, CD4, CD8 and live/dead staining. Two oligonucleotides, mixed equimolar, formed the beta constant-region primer covering TRBC1 and TRBC2. TCRdb used MiXCR to reprocess the UMI-ligation and nested PCR reads, holding one entry per CDR3 protein. The sample has roughly 140,000 distinct CDR3 sequences; about 18% are singletons. The ends lost 6 bases at V and 6 bases at J; junction bases unmatched: 14. The CDR3 loop spans 15 amino acids. Germline V lookup: CDR1 SQVTM, CDR2 ANQGSEA.

The source is a human donor in good health. This chain links TRBV29-1 with TRBJ2-7, with 10 bases identical to TRBD2. Sequences were obtained from naive CD4+ T cells from blood. The CDR3 nucleotides read TGCAGCGTGAAAGGGTCAGCGGGAGGGGGGGGCGAGCAGTACTTC. Protein: CSVKGSAGGGGEQYF.